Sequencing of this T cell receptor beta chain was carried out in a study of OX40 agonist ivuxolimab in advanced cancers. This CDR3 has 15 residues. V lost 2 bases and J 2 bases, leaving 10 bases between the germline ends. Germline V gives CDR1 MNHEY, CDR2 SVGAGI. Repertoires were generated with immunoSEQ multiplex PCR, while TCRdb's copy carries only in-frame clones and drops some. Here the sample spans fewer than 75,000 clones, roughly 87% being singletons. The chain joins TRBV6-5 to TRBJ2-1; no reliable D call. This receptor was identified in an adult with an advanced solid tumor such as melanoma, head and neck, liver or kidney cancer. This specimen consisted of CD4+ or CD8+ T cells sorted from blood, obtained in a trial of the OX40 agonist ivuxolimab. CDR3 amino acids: CASSYTTATYNEQFF. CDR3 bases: TGTGCCAGCAGTTACACTACAGCTACCTACAATGAGCAGTTCTTC.